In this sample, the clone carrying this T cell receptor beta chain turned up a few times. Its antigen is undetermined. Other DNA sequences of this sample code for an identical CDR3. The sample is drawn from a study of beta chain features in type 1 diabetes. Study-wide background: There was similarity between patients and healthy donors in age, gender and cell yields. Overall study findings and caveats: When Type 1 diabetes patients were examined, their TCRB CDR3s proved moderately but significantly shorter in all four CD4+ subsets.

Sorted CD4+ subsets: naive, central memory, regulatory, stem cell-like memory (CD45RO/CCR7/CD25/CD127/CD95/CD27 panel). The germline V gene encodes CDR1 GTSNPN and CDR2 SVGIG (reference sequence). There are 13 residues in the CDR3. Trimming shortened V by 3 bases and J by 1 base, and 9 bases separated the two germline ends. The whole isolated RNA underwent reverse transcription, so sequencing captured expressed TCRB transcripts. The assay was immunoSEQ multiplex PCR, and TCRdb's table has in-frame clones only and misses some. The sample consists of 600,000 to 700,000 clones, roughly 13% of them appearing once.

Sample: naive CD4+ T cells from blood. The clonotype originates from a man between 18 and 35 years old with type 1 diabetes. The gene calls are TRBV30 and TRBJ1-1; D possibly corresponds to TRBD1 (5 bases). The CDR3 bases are TGTGCCTGGAGAGGAACAGGGAACACTGAAGCTTTCTTT. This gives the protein CAWRGTGNTEAFF.